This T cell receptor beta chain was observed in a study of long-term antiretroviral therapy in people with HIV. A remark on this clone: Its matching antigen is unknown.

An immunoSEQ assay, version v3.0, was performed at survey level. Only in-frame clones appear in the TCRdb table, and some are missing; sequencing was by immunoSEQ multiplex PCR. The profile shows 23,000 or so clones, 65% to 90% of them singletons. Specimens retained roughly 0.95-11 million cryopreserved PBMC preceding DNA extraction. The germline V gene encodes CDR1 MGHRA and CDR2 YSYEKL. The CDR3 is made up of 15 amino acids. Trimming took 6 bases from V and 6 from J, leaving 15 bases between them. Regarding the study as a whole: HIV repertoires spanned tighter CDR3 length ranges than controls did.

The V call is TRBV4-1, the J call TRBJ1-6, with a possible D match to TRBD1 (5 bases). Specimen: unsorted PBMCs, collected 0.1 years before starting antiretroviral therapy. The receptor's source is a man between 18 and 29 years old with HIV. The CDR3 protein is CASRGVGGGNSPLHF. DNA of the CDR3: TGCGCCAGCAGGGGTGTTGGGGGTGGTAATTCACCCCTCCACTTT.